These 10 T cell receptor beta chains originate from one sample sequenced in a study of radiation and T cells in renal cell carcinoma. TCRdb's copy holds only in-frame clones and misses some; the assay was immunoSEQ multiplex PCR. The sample has 110,000 to 150,000 clones; approximately 91% are singletons. Time point denoted: baseline pretreatment blood. The treatment was: 15 Gy SBRT to primary tumor, nephrectomy 4 weeks later. The source material was blood, sampled from a patient whose treatment included radiotherapy and nephrectomy. The receptors here all came from a woman in her forties or fifties with renal cell carcinoma.

V usage is TRBV7-2 and J usage is TRBJ2-3; the D gene is possibly TRBD2 (5 bases). Germline CDR1 is SGHTA and CDR2 is FQGNSA. V was pared by 5 bases and J by 6 bases, with 12 bases between. There are 13 residues in the CDR3. The DNA of the CDR3 is TGTGCCAGCAGCCTGGACCAGCGGGATACGCAGTATTTT. Translation: CASSLDQRDTQYF.

The V gene is TRBV16, the J gene TRBJ1-2; TRBD1 agrees at 9 bases. This CDR3 contains 13 residues. The germline gives CDR1 KGHSY, CDR2 FQNENV. V was pared by 4 bases and J by 4 bases, with 1 base of the junction left unmatched. CDR3 DNA sequence: TGTGCCAGCAGCCTGGGACAGGGCTATGGCTACACCTTC. It encodes CASSLGQGYGYTF.

The chain employs TRBV7-8 and TRBJ2-2, with D unresolved. Germline V gene lookup returns CDR1 SGHVS and CDR2 FQNEAQ. The V gene lost 1 base and the J gene lost 1 base, with 10 bases spanning the gap. The length of the CDR3 is 16 residues. CDR3 DNA sequence: TGTGCCAGCAGCTTAGTCGGTAGTTGGAACACCGGGGAGCTGTTTTTT. It is translated as CASSLVGSWNTGELFF.

The chain couples TRBV14 to TRBJ2-5; D unresolved. Germline assignment: CDR1 SGHDN and CDR2 FVKESK. The CDR3 runs 12 residues. Trimming pared 3 bases from V and 5 bases from J, leaving 7 bases between. The CDR3 bases are TGTGCCAGCAGCCAGTATCAGGAGACCCAGTACTTC. Translating gives CASSQYQETQYF.

Written as DNA, the CDR3 is TGTGCCAGCAGCGCGCCACAGGGGAGTGAGCAGTTCTTC. It is translated as CASSAPQGSEQFF. The chain is built from TRBV7-3 and TRBJ2-1; 7 bases match TRBD1. The J segment lost 9 bases and the V segment lost 5 bases, leaving 7 bases of the junction unmatched. The CDR3 has 13 amino acids. CDR1 and CDR2 from the germline V gene are SGHTA and FQGTGA.

The genes are TRBV11-2 and TRBJ2-3; perhaps TRBD1 as D (6 bases). From germline, CDR1 is SGHAT and CDR2 FQNNGV. This CDR3 is 13 amino acids long. V dropped 5 bases and J dropped 4 bases, with 10 bases sitting between them. This CDR3 reads CASSLDRPDTQYF. The CDR3 coding sequence is TGTGCCAGCAGCCTTGACAGGCCAGATACGCAGTATTTT.

The chain employs TRBV4-1 and TRBJ2-2; D may match TRBD1 or TRBD2 (5 bases each). Germline V gives CDR1 MGHRA, CDR2 YSYEKL. The V and J ends lost 3 bases and 1 base respectively, with 15 bases between them. The CDR3 is 17 amino acids. The CDR3: CASSQPPGPWNTGELFF. DNA of the CDR3: TGCGCCAGCAGCCAGCCCCCGGGACCTTGGAACACCGGGGAGCTGTTTTTT.

The rearrangement uses TRBV2 and TRBJ2-1; 9 bases map to TRBD1. The CDR3 sequence is 15 residues long. CDR1 is SNHLY, CDR2 FYNNEI, per germline. The V segment lost 6 bases and the J segment 4 bases; nucleotides outside the gene matches: 7. CDR3 sequence reads: CASSGTGNPYNEQFF. Written as DNA, the CDR3 is TGTGCCAGCAGCGGGACAGGGAACCCTTACAATGAGCAGTTCTTC.

The chain uses TRBV7-8 and TRBJ1-1; D perhaps matches TRBD1 (6 bases). The CDR3 is 16 residues long. The V end was cut by 5 bases, the J end by 3 bases, with 19 bases between. Germline V gene data show CDR1 as SGHVS and CDR2 as FQNEAQ. Here the CDR3 DNA reads TGTGCCAGCAGCCGACATCTCGGGGGCGTAGACACTGAAGCTTTCTTT. It encodes CASSRHLGGVDTEAFF.

The chain carries TRBV6-1 and TRBJ2-6; 8 bases fit TRBD1. Germline loops: CDR1 MNHNS, CDR2 SASEGT. This CDR3 spans 16 amino acids. V lost 6 bases and J lost 3; bases outside the gene matches: 7. As DNA, the CDR3 is TGTGCCAGCAGCGAACAGGGGGTCGGTGGGGCCAACGTCCTGACTTTC. As protein: CASSEQGVGGANVLTF.